This T cell receptor beta chain was obtained from a study of T-cell memory formation after mild COVID-19. Study results and caveats: The authors left the SARS-CoV-2 specificity of second-wave clones peaking on day 37 unconfirmed.

Worth noting for this clonotype: Its antigen is still unknown.

Libraries for TCRalpha and TCRbeta carried sample barcodes and unique molecular identifiers via 5'RACE. One entry per CDR3 protein, called by TCRdb with MiXCR from the 5' RACE reads. Of some 250,000 distinct CDR3 sequences listed, approximately 10% were seen once; the top ten hold 22%. Germline CDR1 reads KGHDR; CDR2 reads SFDVKD. The V and J ends lost 3 bases and 2 bases, in that order; junction bases with no gene match: 11. This CDR3 region has 18 residues. The receptor comes from a man between 18 and 35 years old who had mild COVID-19 (a few samples of this study predate the infection). Cell type and time point are not known. The chain uses TRBV24-1 and TRBJ2-2, with 7 bases matching TRBD2. The material sequenced was PBMCs or a T cell subset sorted from them (not recorded which). The CDR3 sequence is CATSDPTPGLTNTGELFF. CDR3 nucleotide sequence: TGTGCCACCAGTGATCCTACCCCGGGACTAACTAACACCGGGGAGCTGTTTTTT.